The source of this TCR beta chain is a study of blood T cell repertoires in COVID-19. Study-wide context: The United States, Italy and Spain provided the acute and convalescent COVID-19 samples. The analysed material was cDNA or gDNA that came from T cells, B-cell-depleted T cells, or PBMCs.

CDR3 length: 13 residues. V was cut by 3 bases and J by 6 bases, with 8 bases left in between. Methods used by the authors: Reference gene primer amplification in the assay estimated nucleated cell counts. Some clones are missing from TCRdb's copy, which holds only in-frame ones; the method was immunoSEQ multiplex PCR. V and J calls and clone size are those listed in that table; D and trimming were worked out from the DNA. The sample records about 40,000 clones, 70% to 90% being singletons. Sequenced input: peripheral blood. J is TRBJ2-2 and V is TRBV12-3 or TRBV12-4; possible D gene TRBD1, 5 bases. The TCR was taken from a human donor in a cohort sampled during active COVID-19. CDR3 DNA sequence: TGTGCCAGCAGTTTTGTCAGGGCCGGGGAGCTGTTTTTT. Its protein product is CASSFVRAGELFF.